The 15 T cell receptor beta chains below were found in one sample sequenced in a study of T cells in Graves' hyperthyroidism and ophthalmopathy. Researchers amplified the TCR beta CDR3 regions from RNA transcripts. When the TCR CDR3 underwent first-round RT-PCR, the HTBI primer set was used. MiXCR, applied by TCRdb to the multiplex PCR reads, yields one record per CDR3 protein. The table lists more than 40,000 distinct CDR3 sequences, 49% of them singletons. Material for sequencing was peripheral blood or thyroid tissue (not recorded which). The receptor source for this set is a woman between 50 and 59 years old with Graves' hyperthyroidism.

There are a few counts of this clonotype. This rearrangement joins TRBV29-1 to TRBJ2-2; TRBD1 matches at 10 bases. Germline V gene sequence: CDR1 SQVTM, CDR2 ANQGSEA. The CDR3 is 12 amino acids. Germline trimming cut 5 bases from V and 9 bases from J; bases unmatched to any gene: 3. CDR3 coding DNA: TGCAGCGTTTCGACAGGGGGCCGGGAGCTGTTTTTT. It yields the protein CSVSTGGRELFF.

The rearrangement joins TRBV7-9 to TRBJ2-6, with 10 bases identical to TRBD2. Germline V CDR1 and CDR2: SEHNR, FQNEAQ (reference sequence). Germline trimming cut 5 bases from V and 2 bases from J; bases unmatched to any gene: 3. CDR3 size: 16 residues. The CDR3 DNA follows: TGTGCCAGCAGCAAGCGGGGGGGGACTGGGGCCAACGTCCTGACTTTC. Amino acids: CASSKRGGTGANVLTF.

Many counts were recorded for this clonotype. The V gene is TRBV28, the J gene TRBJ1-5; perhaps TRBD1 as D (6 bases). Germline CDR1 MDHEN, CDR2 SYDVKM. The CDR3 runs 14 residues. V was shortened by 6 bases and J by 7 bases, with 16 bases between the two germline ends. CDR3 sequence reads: CASSGGGARQPQHF. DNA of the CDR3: TGTGCCAGCAGCGGAGGGGGGGCTCGACAGCCCCAGCATTTT. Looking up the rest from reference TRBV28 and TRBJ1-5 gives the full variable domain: DVKVTQSSRYLVKRTGEKVFLECVQDMDHENMFWYRQDPGLGLRLIYFSYDVKMKEKGDIPEGYSVSREKKERFSLILESASTNQTSMYLCASSGGGARQPQHFGDGTRLSIL.

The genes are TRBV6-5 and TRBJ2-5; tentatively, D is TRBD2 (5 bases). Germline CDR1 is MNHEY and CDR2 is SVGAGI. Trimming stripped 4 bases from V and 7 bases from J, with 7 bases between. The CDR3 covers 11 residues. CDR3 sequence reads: CASSSRGTQYF. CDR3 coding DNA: TGTGCCAGCAGTTCTCGGGGGACCCAGTACTTC.

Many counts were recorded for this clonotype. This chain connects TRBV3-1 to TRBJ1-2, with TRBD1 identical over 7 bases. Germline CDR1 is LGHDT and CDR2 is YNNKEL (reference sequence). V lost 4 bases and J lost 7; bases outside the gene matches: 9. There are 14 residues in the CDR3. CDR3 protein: CASSLIGAGGGYTF. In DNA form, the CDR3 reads TGTGCCAGCAGCCTCATCGGGGCAGGGGGTGGCTACACCTTC. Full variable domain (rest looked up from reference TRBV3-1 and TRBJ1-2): DTAVSQTPKYLVTQMGNDKSIKCEQNLGHDTMYWYKQDSKKFLKIMFSYNNKELIINETVPNRFSPKSPDKAHLNLHINSLELGDSAVYFCASSLIGAGGGYTFGSGTRLTVV.

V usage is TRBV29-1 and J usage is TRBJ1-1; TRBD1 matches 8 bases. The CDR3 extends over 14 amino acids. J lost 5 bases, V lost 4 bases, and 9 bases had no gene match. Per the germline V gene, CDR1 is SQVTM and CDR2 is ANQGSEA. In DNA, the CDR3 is TGCAGCGTTGTTCCACGACAGGGGCAAACTGAAGCTTTCTTT. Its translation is CSVVPRQGQTEAFF. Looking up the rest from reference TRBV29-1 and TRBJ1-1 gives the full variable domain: SAVISQKPSRDICQRGTSLTIQCQVDSQVTMMFWYRQQPGQSLTLIATANQGSEATYESGFVIDKFPISRPNLTFSTLTVSNMSPEDSSIYLCSVVPRQGQTEAFFGQGTRLTVV.

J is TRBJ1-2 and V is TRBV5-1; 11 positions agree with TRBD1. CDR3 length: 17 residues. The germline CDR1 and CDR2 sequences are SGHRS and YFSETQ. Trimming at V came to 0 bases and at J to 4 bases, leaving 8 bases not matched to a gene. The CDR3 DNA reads TGCGCCAGCAGCTTGGGATCCCCCGGGACAGGGGGCTATGGCTACACCTTC. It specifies CASSLGSPGTGGYGYTF. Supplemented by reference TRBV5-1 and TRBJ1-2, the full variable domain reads KAGVTQTPRYLIKTRGQQVTLSCSPISGHRSVSWYQQTPGQGLQFLFEYFSETQRNKGNFPGRFSGRQFSNSRSEMNVSTLELGDSALYLCASSLGSPGTGGYGYTFGSGTRLTVV.

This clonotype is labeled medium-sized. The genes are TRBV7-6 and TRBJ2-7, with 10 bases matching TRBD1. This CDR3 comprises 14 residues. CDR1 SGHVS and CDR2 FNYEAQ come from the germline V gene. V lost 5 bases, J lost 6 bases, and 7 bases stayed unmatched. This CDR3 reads CASSPGTGDGEQYF. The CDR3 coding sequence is TGTGCCAGCAGCCCTGGGACAGGGGACGGCGAGCAGTACTTC.

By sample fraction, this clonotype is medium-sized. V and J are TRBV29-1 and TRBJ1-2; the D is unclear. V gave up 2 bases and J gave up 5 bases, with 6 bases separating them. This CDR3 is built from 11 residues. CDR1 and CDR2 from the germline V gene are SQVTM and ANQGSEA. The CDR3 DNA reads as TGCAGCGTTGAACCAGAGTATGGCTACACCTTC. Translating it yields CSVEPEYGYTF.

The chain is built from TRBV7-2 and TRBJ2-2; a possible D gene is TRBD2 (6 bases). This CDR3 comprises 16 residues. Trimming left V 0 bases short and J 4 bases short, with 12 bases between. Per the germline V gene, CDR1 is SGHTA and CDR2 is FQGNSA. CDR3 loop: CASSLAWTIPTGELFF. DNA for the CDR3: TGTGCCAGCAGCTTAGCTTGGACTATCCCCACCGGGGAGCTGTTTTTT.

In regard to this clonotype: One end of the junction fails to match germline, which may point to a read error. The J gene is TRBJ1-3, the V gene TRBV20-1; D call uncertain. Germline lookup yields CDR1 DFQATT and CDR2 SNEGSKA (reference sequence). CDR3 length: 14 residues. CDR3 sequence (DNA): TGCAGTGCTACTTTACCGGTCTCTGGAAACACCGTATATTTT. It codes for CSATLPVSGNTVYF.

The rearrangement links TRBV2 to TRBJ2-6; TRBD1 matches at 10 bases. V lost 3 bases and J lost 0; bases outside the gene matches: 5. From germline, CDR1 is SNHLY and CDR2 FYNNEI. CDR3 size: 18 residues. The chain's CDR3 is CASSERGQGRSGANVLTF. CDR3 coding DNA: TGTGCCAGCAGTGAGAGGGGACAGGGGCGCTCTGGGGCCAACGTCCTGACTTTC.

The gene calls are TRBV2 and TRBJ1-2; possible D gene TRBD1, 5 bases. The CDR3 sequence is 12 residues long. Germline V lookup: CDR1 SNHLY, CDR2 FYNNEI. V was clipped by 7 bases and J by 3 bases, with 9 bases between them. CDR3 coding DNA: TGTGCCAGCATGGGGGACCACTATGGCTACACCTTC. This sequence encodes CASMGDHYGYTF.

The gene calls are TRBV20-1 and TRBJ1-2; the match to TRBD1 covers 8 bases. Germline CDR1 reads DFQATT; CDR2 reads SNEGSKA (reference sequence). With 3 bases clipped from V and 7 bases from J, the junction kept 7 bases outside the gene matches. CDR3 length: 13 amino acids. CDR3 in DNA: TGCAGTGCTAGCAGGGGGCGCGGGGGTGGCTACACCTTC. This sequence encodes CSASRGRGGGYTF.

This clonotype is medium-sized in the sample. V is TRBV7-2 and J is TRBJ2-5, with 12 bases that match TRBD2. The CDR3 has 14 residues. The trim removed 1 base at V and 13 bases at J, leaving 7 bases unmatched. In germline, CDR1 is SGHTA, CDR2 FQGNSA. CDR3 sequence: CASSLVSSGRAVYF. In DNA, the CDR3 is TGTGCCAGCAGCTTAGTGTCTAGCGGGAGGGCCGTGTACTTC.